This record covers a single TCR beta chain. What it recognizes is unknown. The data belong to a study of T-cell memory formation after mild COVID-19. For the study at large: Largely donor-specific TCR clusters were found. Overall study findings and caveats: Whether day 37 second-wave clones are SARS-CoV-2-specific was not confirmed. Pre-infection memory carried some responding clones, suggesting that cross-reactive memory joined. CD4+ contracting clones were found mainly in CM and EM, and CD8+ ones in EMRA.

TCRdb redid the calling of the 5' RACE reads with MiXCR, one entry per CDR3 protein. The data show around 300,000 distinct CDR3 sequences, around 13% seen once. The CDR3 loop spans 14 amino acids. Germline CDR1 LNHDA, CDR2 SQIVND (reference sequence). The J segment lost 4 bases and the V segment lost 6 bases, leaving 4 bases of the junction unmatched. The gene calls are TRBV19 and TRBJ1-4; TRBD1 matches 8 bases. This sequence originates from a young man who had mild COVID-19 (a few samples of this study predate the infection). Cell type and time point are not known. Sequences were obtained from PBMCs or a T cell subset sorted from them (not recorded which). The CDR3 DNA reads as TGTGCCAGTAGCTGGACAGGGCATAATGAAAAACTGTTTTTT. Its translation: CASSWTGHNEKLFF.